This TCR beta chain stems from a study of OX40 agonist ivuxolimab in advanced cancers. The V gene's germline CDR1 is KGHSH and CDR2 LQKENI. This CDR3 contains 17 residues. The trim removed 5 bases at V and 6 bases at J, leaving 15 bases unmatched. Sequenced by immunoSEQ multiplex PCR; TCRdb stores in-frame clones only, minus some. Among 75,000 to 95,000 clones listed, roughly nine tenths were seen once. Sequenced here: CD4+ or CD8+ T cells sorted from blood, sampled in a trial of the OX40 agonist ivuxolimab. The chain recombines TRBV18 with TRBJ2-3; 9 bases are a match to TRBD1. The TCR sequence derives from an adult with an advanced solid tumor such as melanoma, head and neck, liver or kidney cancer. In DNA, the CDR3 is TGTGCCAGCTCAGCTCGGGACAGGGAATGTAGTAGCGATACGCAGTATTTT. Translation gives CASSARDRECSSDTQYF.